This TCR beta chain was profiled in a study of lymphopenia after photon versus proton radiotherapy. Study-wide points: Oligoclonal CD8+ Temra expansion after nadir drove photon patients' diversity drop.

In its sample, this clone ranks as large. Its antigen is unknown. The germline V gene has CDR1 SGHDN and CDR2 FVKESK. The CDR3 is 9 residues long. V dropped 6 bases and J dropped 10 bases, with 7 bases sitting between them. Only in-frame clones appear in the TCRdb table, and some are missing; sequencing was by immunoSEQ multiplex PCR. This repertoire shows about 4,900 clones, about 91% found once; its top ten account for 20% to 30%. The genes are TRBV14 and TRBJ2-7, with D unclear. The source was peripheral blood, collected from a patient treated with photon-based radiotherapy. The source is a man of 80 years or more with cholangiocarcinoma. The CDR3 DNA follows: TGTGCCAGCAGTTGGCGCCAGTACTTC. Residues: CASSWRQYF.